This note documents a single TCR beta chain sequence. Relative to the germline gene, one junction end is altered; a read error may explain this. This specimen belongs to a study of blood T cells in healthy people across ages. The second PCR ran roughly 7 to 11 cycles with a sample-barcoded 5' primer and J-beta primers. A template-switch adaptor with 12 random nucleotides tagged each cDNA molecule. TCRdb fed the 5' RACE reads into MiXCR, producing one record per CDR3 protein. The table records 750,000 to 1,000,000 distinct CDR3 sequences, roughly 28% of them present only once. This CDR3 contains 15 residues. Germline assignment: CDR1 SGHKS and CDR2 YYEKEE (reference sequence). Each sample yielded at least 7 million isolated PBMCs. The sample also formed part of further work on T cells of mothers and their children. As that study records: Healthy Caucasian mothers, a few in number, and their six children were the donors.

The sequencing sample was made of blood. The genes are TRBV5-5 and TRBJ2-1; D remains ambiguous. This TCR was recovered from a woman in her thirties or forties in good health. The CDR3 protein is CASSLALSSYNKQFF. The CDR3 nucleotides are TGTGCCAGCAGCCTCGCCCTGAGCTCCTACAATAAGCAGTTCTTC. The whole variable domain, filled in from reference TRBV5-5 and TRBJ2-1, reads DAGVTQSPTHLIKTRGQQVTLRCSPISGHKSVSWYQQVLGQGPQFIFQYYEKEERGRGNFPDRFSARQFPNYSSELNVNALLLGDSALYLCASSLALSSYNKQFFGPGTRLTVL.